Included here is one TCR beta chain sequence, with context. The CDR3 sequence is 14 residues long. Trimming pared 6 bases from V and 10 bases from J, leaving 16 bases between. Germline loops: CDR1 MNHEY, CDR2 SVGAGI. TCRdb's table, derived via immunoSEQ multiplex PCR, lists solely in-frame clones and lacks some. The table has around 65,000 clones, 85% seen once. The data were obtained in a study of blood T cell repertoires in COVID-19. Material: peripheral blood. This clonotype was obtained from a man between 70 and 80 years old with acute or convalescent COVID-19. V usage is TRBV6-5 and J usage is TRBJ1-6; a weak D match, TRBD1 (5 bases). CDR3 sequence: CASRGDFAGSPLHF. In DNA, the CDR3 is TGTGCCAGCAGGGGGGACTTTGCGGGCTCACCCCTCCACTTT.